The rows below give T cell receptor beta chains drawn from one sample of a study of cytomegalovirus exposure and HLA in healthy donors. Clones were read by immunoSEQ multiplex PCR, and TCRdb kept only the in-frame ones, dropping some. The repertoire holds around 130,000 clones, with 60% to 80% as singletons. The source material was PBMCs. The source of these receptors is a man between 50 and 59 years old in good health and CMV-seronegative. The CDR3 runs from the conserved cysteine through the conserved F or W. The order of the fields is J gene, D gene, V gene, clone size, CDR3 DNA, CDR3 protein. The D gene is left open where the match is weak. Clone size is shown for a subset of rows, as once, few, many or a class of expanded clone.

TRBJ2-3 . TRBV28 few TGTGCCAGCAGTTCTATAGCGGAAGCAACTAGCACAGATACGCAGTATTTT CASSSIAEATSTDTQYF
TRBJ2-2 TRBD1 TRBV5-1 . TGCGCCAGCAGCTCCCGGGACAGAGGGGCCGGGGAGCTGTTTTTT CASSSRDRGAGELFF
TRBJ2-5 . TRBV7-2 . TGTGCCAGCAGCCCCGGACAGAGGAAGACCCAGTACTTC CASSPGQRKTQYF
TRBJ2-5 TRBD1 TRBV7-8 . TGTGCCAGCAGCCTAACCGGACAGGGACAAGAGACCCAGTACTTC CASSLTGQGQETQYF
TRBJ1-4 . TRBV6-1 . TGTGCCAGCAGCGAAGCCCCCGGGGTAGATCTGTTTTTT CASSEAPGVDLFF
TRBJ2-7 . TRBV19 . TGTGCCAGTAGTATGGTACACGCCTACGAGCAGTACTTC CASSMVHAYEQYF
TRBJ1-2 TRBD1 TRBV6-1 . TGTGCCAGCAGCCATGCCGGGACAGGGTTTGGCTACACCTTC CASSHAGTGFGYTF
TRBJ1-5 TRBD1 TRBV18 . TGTGCCAGCTCACCCCAGGGGGGTCAGCCCCAGCATTTT CASSPQGGQPQHF
TRBJ1-4 TRBD1 TRBV7-9 . TGTGCCAGCAGCTTAGACGGGACAGGGATCGAAAAACTGTTTTTT CASSLDGTGIEKLFF
TRBJ2-7 TRBD2 TRBV15 few TGTGCCACCAGCAGAGGCAGCGGGGGTTCCTACGAGCAGTACTTC CATSRGSGGSYEQYF
TRBJ2-1 TRBD1 TRBV7-9 . TGTTCCAGCAGCCGACAGGGGTATGAGCAGTTCTTC CSSSRQGYEQFF
TRBJ1-1 TRBD1 TRBV9 . TGTGCCAGCAGCGCGACCACGACAGGGACTGAAGCTTTCTTT CASSATTTGTEAFF
TRBJ1-1 . TRBV2 . TGTGCCAGCAGTGAGGGCGGGGTGAGGACGAACACTGAAGCTTTCTTT CASSEGGVRTNTEAFF
TRBJ2-7 TRBD1 TRBV7-2 . TGTGCCAGCAGCCCATACAGTGTTTGGGACAGGGACTCCTACGAGCAGTACTTC CASSPYSVWDRDSYEQYF
TRBJ2-5 . TRBV6-1 . TGTGCCAGCAGTGAACTAGCCGGGGGTAAGGAGACCCAGTACTTC CASSELAGGKETQYF
TRBJ1-3 . TRBV4-1 . TGCGCCAGCAGCCAAGATCCGGCGGCAGGAAACACCATATATTTT CASSQDPAAGNTIYF
TRBJ2-3 TRBD2 TRBV9 few TGTGCCAGCAGCATGCTAGCGGGAGCGGGTCTAGATACGCAGTATTTT CASSMLAGAGLDTQYF
TRBJ2-1 TRBD2 TRBV28 . TGTGCCAGCAGCGTCGGTCTAGCGGGTAACAATGAGCAGTTCTTC CASSVGLAGNNEQFF